This T cell receptor (beta chain) was sequenced for a study of T cell responses to AZD1222 COVID-19 vaccine. Note on this clone: One end of the junction does not line up with germline, which may come from a read error.

Profiling relied on immunoSEQ multiplex PCR, and the TCRdb table lists in-frame clones only, not all of them. Here the sample spans roughly 100,000 clones, approximately 90% being singletons. CDR1 SNHLY and CDR2 FYNNEI come from the germline V gene. This CDR3 spans 14 amino acids. This rearrangement joins TRBV2 to TRBJ1-2, with D tentatively TRBD1 (6 bases). This TCR was recovered from an adult in good health. The sample in question was peripheral blood, obtained on day 0 of AZD1222 vaccination. CDR3 residues: CANPGAGTNFGYTF. CDR3 coding DNA: TGTGCCAACCCGGGGGCAGGGACGAACTTTGGCTACACCTTC.